This record looks at one TCR beta chain sequence and its context. Recovered participants had two consecutive negative NP/OP PCR tests, healthcare professional clearance, or symptom resolution. Sequencing used immunoSEQ multiplex PCR; TCRdb keeps in-frame clones, though not all of them. The sample holds about 50,000 clones, 85% to 90% seen once. The CDR3 length is 14 residues. Germline assignment: CDR1 SGHVS and CDR2 FQNEAQ. V lost 2 bases and J lost 6, with 12 bases in between. This entry belongs to a study of blood T cell repertoires in COVID-19. As for the study in general: T cells, B-cell-depleted T cells, or PBMCs provided the cDNA or gDNA that served as material.

V gene TRBV7-8 combines with J gene TRBJ2-3; D not resolved. The receptor's source is a woman between 45 and 60 years old who had recovered from COVID-19. The sample taken for sequencing was PBMCs or T cells enriched from blood (not recorded which). CDR3 coding DNA: TGTGCCAGCAGCTTACTGGTTCTCCGGGATACGCAGTATTTT. As protein: CASSLLVLRDTQYF. The full variable domain, its missing parts supplied by reference TRBV7-8 and TRBJ2-3, is GAGVSQSPRYKVAKRGQDVALRCDPISGHVSLFWYQQALGQGPEFLTYFQNEAQLDKSGLPSDRFFAERPEGSVSTLKIQRTQQEDSAVYLCASSLLVLRDTQYFGPGTRLTVL.